The T cell receptor beta chain described here comes from a study of shared clonotypes between healthy human individuals. With 3 bases clipped from V and 5 bases from J, the junction kept 3 bases outside the gene matches. The CDR3 runs 13 residues. Germline loops: CDR1 LNHDA, CDR2 SQIVND (reference sequence). CD8 memory comprised CD45RO+ plus CCR7-negative CD45RA+ TemRA cells. Some clones are missing from TCRdb's copy, which holds only in-frame ones; the method was immunoSEQ multiplex PCR. Of about 690,000 clones in the sample, roughly 87% were seen once. The sample holds a few counts of this clone. This TCR derives from a man in his late teens or twenties in good health. Some clones in this sample may be carry-over from other donors' samples. This sequence joins TRBV19 and TRBJ2-7, with 8 bases matching TRBD1. The sequenced material came from memory CD8+ T cells from PBMCs. Specified subset: CD45RO+ cells pooled with CCR7-negative TemRA cells. The CDR3 DNA reads as TGTGCCAGTAGTATTCTCAGGGGGCACGAGCAGTACTTC. Protein: CASSILRGHEQYF.